Reported below is one T cell receptor beta chain. The antigen is unknown. The record originates from a study of OX40 agonist ivuxolimab in advanced cancers. Study outcomes and limitations: Antigen targets of the expanded peripheral T cells went undetermined.

Clones were sequenced by immunoSEQ multiplex PCR, and TCRdb holds only the in-frame ones, with some missing. The top ten hold less than 0.2% of the sample, which has about 99,000 clones, around 94% seen once. The CDR3 length is 14 residues. The germline V and J ends were trimmed by 2 bases and 0 bases, with 7 bases remaining between them. CDR1 is LNHNV, CDR2 YYDKDF, per germline (reference sequence). The receptor was isolated from an adult with an advanced solid tumor such as melanoma, head and neck, liver or kidney cancer. The starting material was CD4+ or CD8+ T cells sorted from blood, obtained in a trial of the OX40 agonist ivuxolimab. The chain recombines TRBV15 with TRBJ1-1; TRBD1 might be the D (5 bases). The CDR3 DNA is TGTGCCACCAGCAGACAGGGTATGAACACTGAAGCTTTCTTT. This codes for CATSRQGMNTEAFF.